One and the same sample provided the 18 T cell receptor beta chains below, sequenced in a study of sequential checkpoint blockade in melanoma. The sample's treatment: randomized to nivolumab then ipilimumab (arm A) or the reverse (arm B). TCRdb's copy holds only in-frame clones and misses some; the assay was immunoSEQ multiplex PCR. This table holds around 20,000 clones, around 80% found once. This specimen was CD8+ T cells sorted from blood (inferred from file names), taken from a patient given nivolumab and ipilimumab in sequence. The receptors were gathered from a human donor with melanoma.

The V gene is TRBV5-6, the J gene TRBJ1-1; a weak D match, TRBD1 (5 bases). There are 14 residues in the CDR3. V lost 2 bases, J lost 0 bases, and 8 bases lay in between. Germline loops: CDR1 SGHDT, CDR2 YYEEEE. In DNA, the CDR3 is TGTGCCAGCAGCTTTAAGGGGCTGAACACTGAAGCTTTCTTT. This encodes CASSFKGLNTEAFF.

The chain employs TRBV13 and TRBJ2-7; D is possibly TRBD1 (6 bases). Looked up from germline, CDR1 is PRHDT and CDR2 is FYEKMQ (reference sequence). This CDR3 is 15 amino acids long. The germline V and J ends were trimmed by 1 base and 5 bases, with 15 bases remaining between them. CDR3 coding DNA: TGTGCCAGCAGCTTAGCAACAGGGAAATTTAACGAGCAGTACTTC. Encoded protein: CASSLATGKFNEQYF.

CDR3 protein: CASSPDRGDDEQYF. The CDR3 bases are TGTGCCAGCAGCCCGGACAGGGGAGACGACGAGCAGTACTTC. V is TRBV28 and J is TRBJ2-7; 9 bases map to TRBD1. Germline trimming cut 6 bases from V and 5 bases from J; bases unmatched to any gene: 8. The CDR3 sequence is 14 residues long. The germline gives CDR1 MDHEN, CDR2 SYDVKM.

The CDR3 nucleotides read TGTGCCAGCAGTGAAATAGCTAACTATGGCTACACCTTC. This gives the protein CASSEIANYGYTF. The chain carries TRBV6-1 and TRBJ1-2; D uncertain. Germline CDR1 MNHNS, CDR2 SASEGT. The V and J ends lost 2 bases and 0 bases respectively, with 4 bases between them. This CDR3 has 13 residues.

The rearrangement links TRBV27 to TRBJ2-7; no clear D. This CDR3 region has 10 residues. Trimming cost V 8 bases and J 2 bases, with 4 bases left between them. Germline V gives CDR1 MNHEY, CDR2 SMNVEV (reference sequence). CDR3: CASGPYEQYF. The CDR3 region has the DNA TGTGCCAGCGGGCCCTACGAGCAGTACTTC.

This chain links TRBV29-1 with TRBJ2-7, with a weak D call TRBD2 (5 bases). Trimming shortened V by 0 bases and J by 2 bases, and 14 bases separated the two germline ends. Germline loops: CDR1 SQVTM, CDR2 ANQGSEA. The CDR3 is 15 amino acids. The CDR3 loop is CSVEDHRGLAYEQYF. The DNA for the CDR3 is TGCAGCGTTGAAGATCATCGAGGGCTCGCCTACGAGCAGTACTTC.

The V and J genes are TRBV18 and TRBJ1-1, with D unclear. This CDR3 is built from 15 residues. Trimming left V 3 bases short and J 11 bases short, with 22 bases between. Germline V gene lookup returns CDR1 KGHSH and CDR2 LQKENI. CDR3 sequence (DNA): TGTGCCAGCTCACCGTTCCGGGATCATCAAAGGGAGGCTTTCTTT. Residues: CASSPFRDHQREAFF.

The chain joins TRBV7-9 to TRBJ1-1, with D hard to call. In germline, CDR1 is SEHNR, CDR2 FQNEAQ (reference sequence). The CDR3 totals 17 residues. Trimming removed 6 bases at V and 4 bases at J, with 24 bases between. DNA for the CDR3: TGTGCCAGCAGTCAAAACCGGGAGCCAAGTCGAGGCACTGAAGCTTTCTTT. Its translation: CASSQNREPSRGTEAFF.

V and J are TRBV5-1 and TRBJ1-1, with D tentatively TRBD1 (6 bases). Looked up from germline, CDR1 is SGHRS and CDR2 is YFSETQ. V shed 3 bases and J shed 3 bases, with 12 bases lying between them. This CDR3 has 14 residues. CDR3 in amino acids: CASSSRTAHTEAFF. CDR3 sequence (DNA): TGCGCCAGCAGCTCCAGGACAGCCCACACTGAAGCTTTCTTT. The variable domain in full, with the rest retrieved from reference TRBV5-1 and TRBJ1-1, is KAGVTQTPRYLIKTRGQQVTLSCSPISGHRSVSWYQQTPGQGLQFLFEYFSETQRNKGNFPGRFSGRQFSNSRSEMNVSTLELGDSALYLCASSSRTAHTEAFFGQGTRLTVV.

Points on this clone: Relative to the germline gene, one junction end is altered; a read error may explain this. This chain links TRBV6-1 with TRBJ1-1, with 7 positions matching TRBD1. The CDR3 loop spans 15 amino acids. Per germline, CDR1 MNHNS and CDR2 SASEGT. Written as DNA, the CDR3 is TGTGCCAGCAGTGAACTCCCAGGGGGGAACCCTGAAGCTTTCTTT. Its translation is CASSELPGGNPEAFF.

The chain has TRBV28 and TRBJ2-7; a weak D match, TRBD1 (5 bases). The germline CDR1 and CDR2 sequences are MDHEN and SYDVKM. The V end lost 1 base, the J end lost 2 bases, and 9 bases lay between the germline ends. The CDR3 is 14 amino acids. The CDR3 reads CASSLLTATYEQYF. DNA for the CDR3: TGTGCCAGCAGTTTATTGACAGCTACCTACGAGCAGTACTTC.

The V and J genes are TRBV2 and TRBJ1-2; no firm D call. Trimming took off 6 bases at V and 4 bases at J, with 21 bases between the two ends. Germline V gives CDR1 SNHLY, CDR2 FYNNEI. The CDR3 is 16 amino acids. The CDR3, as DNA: TGTGCCAGCAGCCCAGACATAGCGACGTTGCCCTATGGCTACACCTTC. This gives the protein CASSPDIATLPYGYTF.

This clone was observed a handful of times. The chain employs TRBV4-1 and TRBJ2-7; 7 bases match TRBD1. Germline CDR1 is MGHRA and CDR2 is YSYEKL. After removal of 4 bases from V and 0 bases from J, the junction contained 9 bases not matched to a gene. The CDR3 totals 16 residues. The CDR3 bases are TGCGCCAGCAGCCCAACGACAGGGATCGGCTCCTACGAGCAGTACTTC. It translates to CASSPTTGIGSYEQYF.

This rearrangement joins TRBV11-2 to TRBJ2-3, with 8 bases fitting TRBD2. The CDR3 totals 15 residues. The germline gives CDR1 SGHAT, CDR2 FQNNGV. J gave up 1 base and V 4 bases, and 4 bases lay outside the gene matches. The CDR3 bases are TGTGCCAGCAGCTCCTATAGCGGGGGCACAGATACGCAGTATTTT. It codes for CASSSYSGGTDTQYF.

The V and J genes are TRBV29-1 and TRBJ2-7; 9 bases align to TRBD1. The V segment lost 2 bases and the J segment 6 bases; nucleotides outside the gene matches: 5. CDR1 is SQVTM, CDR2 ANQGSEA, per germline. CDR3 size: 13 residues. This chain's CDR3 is CSVETGGTGEQYF. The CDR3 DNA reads TGCAGCGTTGAAACAGGGGGCACGGGCGAGCAGTACTTC.

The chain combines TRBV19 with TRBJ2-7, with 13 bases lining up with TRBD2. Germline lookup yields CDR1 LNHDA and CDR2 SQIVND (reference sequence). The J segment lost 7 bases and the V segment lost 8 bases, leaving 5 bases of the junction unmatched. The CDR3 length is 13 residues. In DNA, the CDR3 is TGTGCCAGTTCAGGACTAGCGGGAGTTGAGCAGTACTTC. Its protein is CASSGLAGVEQYF.

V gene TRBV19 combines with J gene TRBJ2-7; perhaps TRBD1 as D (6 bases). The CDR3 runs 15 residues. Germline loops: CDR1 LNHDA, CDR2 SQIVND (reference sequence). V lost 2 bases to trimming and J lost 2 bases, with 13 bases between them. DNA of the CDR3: TGTGCCAGTAGTATATTCCCGACAGGAGCCTACGAGCAGTACTTC. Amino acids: CASSIFPTGAYEQYF.

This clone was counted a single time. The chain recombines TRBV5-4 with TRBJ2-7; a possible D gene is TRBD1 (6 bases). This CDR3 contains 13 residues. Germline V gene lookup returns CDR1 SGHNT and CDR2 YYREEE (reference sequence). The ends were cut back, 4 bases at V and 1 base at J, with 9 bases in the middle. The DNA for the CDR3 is TGTGCCAGCAGCCCTGGACAGTCCTACGAGCAGTACTTC. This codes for CASSPGQSYEQYF. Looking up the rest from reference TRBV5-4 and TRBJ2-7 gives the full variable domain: ETGVTQSPTHLIKTRGQQVTLRCSSQSGHNTVSWYQQALGQGPQFIFQYYREEENGRGNFPPRFSGLQFPNYSSELNVNALELDDSALYLCASSPGQSYEQYFGPGTRLTVT.